The 26 T cell receptor beta chains below come from one sample, sequenced in a study of T cell changes during pregnancy in multiple sclerosis. Sequencing used immunoSEQ multiplex PCR; TCRdb keeps in-frame clones, though not all of them. The data show about 40,000 clones, with 90% to 95% seen just once and 0.3% to 0.4% held by the top ten. The input for sequencing was CD4+ T cells from peripheral blood mononuclear cells, taken after pregnancy. Receptor source: a female donor with multiple sclerosis, enrolled in a pregnancy study.

The V call is TRBV7-9, the J call TRBJ1-1; no reliable D call. The CDR3 runs 13 residues. V shed 5 bases and J shed 7 bases, with 14 bases lying between them. Germline V gene data show CDR1 as SEHNR and CDR2 as FQNEAQ (reference sequence). In nucleotides, the CDR3 is TGTGCCAGCAGCCGAAGCGGGCTTTTTGAAGCTTTCTTT. Amino acids: CASSRSGLFEAFF. The complete variable domain, with remaining parts taken from reference TRBV7-9 and TRBJ1-1, reads DTGVSQNPRHKITKRGQNVTFRCDPISEHNRLYWYRQTLGQGPEFLTYFQNEAQLEKSRLLSDRFSAERPKGSFSTLEIQRTEQGDSAMYLCASSRSGLFEAFFGQGTRLTVV.

The genes are TRBV7-9 and TRBJ2-7; D is perhaps TRBD2 (5 bases). Deletions cut 5 bases from V and 6 bases from J, with 23 bases between. The CDR3 is made up of 16 amino acids. CDR1 and CDR2 (germline): SEHNR, FQNEAQ (reference sequence). The CDR3 sequence: CASSRDGGRMFSEQYF. For the CDR3, the DNA is TGTGCCAGCAGCCGTGACGGAGGAAGAATGTTCTCCGAGCAGTACTTC.

This chain uses TRBV30 with TRBJ2-2; 7 nucleotides match TRBD1. CDR3 length equals 13 residues. V was clipped by 8 bases and J by 1 base; unmatched bases: 4. The germline V gene has CDR1 GTSNPN and CDR2 SVGIG (reference sequence). The CDR3 spells CARRQGNTGELFF. Written as DNA, the CDR3 is TGTGCCCGACGACAGGGGAACACCGGGGAGCTGTTTTTT.

This chain connects TRBV5-6 to TRBJ1-3; 7 nucleotides match TRBD1. The length of the CDR3 is 16 residues. Unmatched junction bases numbered 5, after V lost 2 bases and J lost 0 bases. Germline CDR1 is SGHDT and CDR2 is YYEEEE. CDR3 protein: CASSFQGQPSGNTIYF. The CDR3 DNA reads TGTGCCAGCAGCTTCCAGGGACAGCCCTCTGGAAACACCATATATTTT. Variable domain in full (rest from reference TRBV5-6 and TRBJ1-3): DAGVTQSPTHLIKTRGQQVTLRCSPKSGHDTVSWYQQALGQGPQFIFQYYEEEERQRGNFPDRFSGHQFPNYSSELNVNALLLGDSALYLCASSFQGQPSGNTIYFGEGSWLTVV.

The chain carries TRBV7-6 and TRBJ2-7; D remains ambiguous. V lost 0 bases and J 1 base, leaving 7 bases between the germline ends. The germline V gene has CDR1 SGHVS and CDR2 FNYEAQ. The CDR3 consists of 14 residues. The CDR3: CASSLAVTSYEQYF. The CDR3, as DNA: TGTGCCAGCAGCTTAGCAGTAACTTCCTACGAGCAGTACTTC.

The chain uses TRBV9 and TRBJ2-3, with a tentative D call TRBD2 (6 bases). Germline V gene lookup returns CDR1 SGDLS and CDR2 YYNGEE. This CDR3 is 17 amino acids long. Trimming removed 0 bases from V and 2 bases from J, with 16 bases in between. The CDR3 DNA is TGTGCCAGCAGCGTAGGGGTTACGGAGGGACCCACAGATACGCAGTATTTT. Protein product: CASSVGVTEGPTDTQYF.

The chain combines TRBV5-4 with TRBJ2-2; TRBD1 matches 7 bases. V shed 2 bases and J 4 bases; nucleotides not matched to a gene: 5. The CDR3 sequence is 15 residues long. The germline gives CDR1 SGHNT, CDR2 YYREEE (reference sequence). The CDR3 is CASSLDRVGTGELFF. The CDR3 DNA reads TGTGCCAGCAGCTTAGACAGGGTGGGCACCGGGGAGCTGTTTTTT.

The genes are TRBV7-3 and TRBJ2-1; 9 bases fit TRBD1. CDR3 length: 15 residues. The germline V gene has CDR1 SGHTA and CDR2 FQGTGA. The ends lost 0 bases at V and 7 bases at J; junction bases unmatched: 4. CDR3 DNA sequence: TGTGCCAGCAGCTTAACGGGAGGACAGGGGAATGAGCAGTTCTTC. Protein product: CASSLTGGQGNEQFF.

This chain joins TRBV2 and TRBJ2-7; 7 positions match TRBD2. V lost 8 bases and J lost 5; bases outside the gene matches: 12. The germline CDR1 and CDR2 sequences are SNHLY and FYNNEI. The CDR3 contains 14 residues. CDR3 bases: TGTGCCAGCCGGACTAGGAGGGGTGGGAACGAGCAGTACTTC. This codes for CASRTRRGGNEQYF.

The rearrangement joins TRBV19 to TRBJ2-3; 8 bases are a match to TRBD1. This CDR3 contains 15 residues. Germline lookup yields CDR1 LNHDA and CDR2 SQIVND (reference sequence). The V gene end was trimmed by 5 bases and the J gene end by 2 bases; junction bases not matched to a gene: 6. CDR3: CASSAGTGFTDTQYF. CDR3 DNA: TGTGCCAGTAGTGCCGGGACAGGTTTCACAGATACGCAGTATTTT.

The chain recombines TRBV19 with TRBJ1-4, with 8 bases that match TRBD1. The V segment lost 5 bases and the J segment 7 bases; nucleotides outside the gene matches: 9. The CDR3 contains 15 residues. Looked up from germline, CDR1 is LNHDA and CDR2 is SQIVND (reference sequence). In nucleotides, the CDR3 is TGTGCCAGTAGTCTACCCCAGGGGGCAAGTGAAAAACTGTTTTTT. The encoded protein is CASSLPQGASEKLFF.

The chain couples TRBV4-1 to TRBJ2-1; 8 bases line up with TRBD1. There are 17 residues in the CDR3. Germline-derived CDR1 and CDR2 are MGHRA and YSYEKL. J gave up 5 bases and V 4 bases, and 13 bases lay outside the gene matches. CDR3 region: CASSPPSGQGGHNEQFF. The CDR3 region has the DNA TGCGCCAGCAGCCCCCCATCTGGACAGGGAGGACACAATGAGCAGTTCTTC.

This chain uses TRBV2 with TRBJ2-3; D perhaps matches TRBD2 (6 bases). V was clipped by 9 bases and J by 0 bases, with 10 bases between them. From germline, CDR1 is SNHLY and CDR2 FYNNEI. The CDR3 contains 13 residues. CDR3 in amino acids: CARTGTSTDTQYF. Written as DNA, the CDR3 is TGTGCCAGAACGGGGACTAGCACAGATACGCAGTATTTT.

V gene TRBV23-1 combines with J gene TRBJ1-1, with unresolved D. TRBV23-1 is given ORF status, its function remaining uncertain. The CDR3 extends over 17 amino acids. V lost 2 bases and J lost 1, with 17 bases in between. The CDR3 DNA reads as TGCGCCAGCAGTCAAAATTGCCCCGGGGATAGGAACACTGAAGCTTTCTTT. It encodes CASSQNCPGDRNTEAFF.

This chain connects TRBV30 to TRBJ1-1; D may be TRBD1 (5 bases). The V and J ends lost 2 bases and 1 base respectively, with 11 bases between them. CDR3 size: 14 residues. In germline, CDR1 is GTSNPN, CDR2 SVGIG (reference sequence). For the CDR3, the DNA is TGTGCCTGGAGTCCCCGGACACCGAACACTGAAGCTTTCTTT. Encoded protein: CAWSPRTPNTEAFF.

V is TRBV11-3 and J is TRBJ2-2; D unresolved. Germline V gene sequence: CDR1 SGHNT, CDR2 YENEEA. This CDR3 region has 12 residues. V lost 2 bases to trimming and J lost 6 bases, with 4 bases between them. CDR3 sequence: CASSLTAGELFF. The CDR3 DNA sequence: TGTGCCAGCAGCTTAACGGCCGGGGAGCTGTTTTTT.

V usage is TRBV19 and J usage is TRBJ1-2; possibly TRBD1 for D (5 bases). Per the germline V gene, CDR1 is LNHDA and CDR2 is SQIVND (reference sequence). V was pared by 6 bases and J by 7 bases, with 15 bases between. This CDR3 comprises 13 residues. The CDR3 DNA is TGTGCCAGTAGGGAGGGGCCCATCGGTGGCTACACCTTC. Protein: CASREGPIGGYTF.

J is TRBJ2-7 and V is TRBV5-1, with D perhaps TRBD2 (5 bases). Deletions cut 2 bases from V and 5 bases from J, with 14 bases between. Germline values: CDR1 SGHRS, CDR2 YFSETQ. The CDR3 spans 14 residues. CDR3 amino acids: CASSFSGIRNEQYF. CDR3 DNA sequence: TGCGCCAGCAGCTTTTCGGGGATTCGAAACGAGCAGTACTTC.

This CDR3 reads CASVNAGGRQPQHF. CDR3 DNA: TGTGCCAGCGTCAATGCTGGGGGCAGGCAGCCCCAGCATTTT. The genes are TRBV2 and TRBJ1-5; D is perhaps TRBD1 (6 bases). The germline V and J ends were trimmed by 8 bases and 7 bases, with 18 bases remaining between them. The CDR3 is made up of 14 amino acids. Germline assignment: CDR1 SNHLY and CDR2 FYNNEI. Looking up the rest from reference TRBV2 and TRBJ1-5 gives the full variable domain: EPEVTQTPSHQVTQMGQEVILRCVPISNHLYFYWYRQILGQKVEFLVSFYNNEISEKSEIFDDQFSVERPDGSNFTLKIRSTKLEDSAMYFCASVNAGGRQPQHFGDGTRLSIL.

The sample holds a few counts of this clone. The chain couples TRBV7-3 to TRBJ1-2, with 11 bases aligning to TRBD1. The CDR3 is made up of 15 amino acids. Germline values: CDR1 SGHTA, CDR2 FQGTGA. The V and J ends lost 5 bases and 7 bases, in that order; junction bases with no gene match: 9. The CDR3 region is CASSRTGGAGGGYTF. The DNA of the CDR3 is TGTGCCAGCAGCAGGACAGGGGGCGCCGGGGGTGGCTACACCTTC.

The chain employs TRBV5-1 and TRBJ2-3, with D possibly being TRBD1 (5 bases). Germline V gives CDR1 SGHRS, CDR2 YFSETQ. V lost 4 bases and J lost 2, with 11 bases in between. The CDR3 has 14 amino acids. CDR3 in amino acids: CASSLRDITDTQYF. For the CDR3, the DNA is TGCGCCAGCAGCCTCAGGGATATCACAGATACGCAGTATTTT.

The chain joins TRBV4-1 to TRBJ1-4; D is unclear. CDR3 size: 14 residues. Trimming stripped 0 bases from V and 6 bases from J, with 8 bases between. The germline CDR1 and CDR2 sequences are MGHRA and YSYEKL. DNA for the CDR3: TGCGCCAGCAGCCAAGATCCTGTCGATGAAAAACTGTTTTTT. It encodes CASSQDPVDEKLFF.

This clone was observed a handful of times. The genes are TRBV18 and TRBJ1-1; D is undetermined. The CDR3 is 12 residues long. CDR1 is KGHSH, CDR2 LQKENI, per germline. The V end was cut by 5 bases, the J end by 0 bases, with 4 bases between. The CDR3 DNA sequence: TGTGCCAGCTCAACGGTGAACACTGAAGCTTTCTTT. This codes for CASSTVNTEAFF.

By its share, this clone is medium-sized. The rearrangement links TRBV11-2 to TRBJ1-6, with D perhaps TRBD1 (6 bases). The CDR3 is made up of 15 amino acids. The germline CDR1 and CDR2 sequences are SGHAT and FQNNGV. V lost 0 bases, J lost 3 bases, and 6 bases lay in between. The CDR3 coding sequence is TGTGCCAGCAGCTTAGAGGACAGCTATAATTCACCCCTCCACTTT. Its translation is CASSLEDSYNSPLHF.

The CDR3 protein is CASSPRQGRSTYEQYF. As DNA, the CDR3 is TGTGCCAGCAGCCCGAGACAGGGACGTTCTACCTACGAGCAGTACTTC. The chain joins TRBV14 to TRBJ2-7, with 7 bases aligning to TRBD1. The V and J ends lost 4 bases and 2 bases, in that order; junction bases with no gene match: 11. The CDR3 contains 16 residues. CDR1 and CDR2 (germline): SGHDN, FVKESK.

V usage is TRBV7-9 and J usage is TRBJ2-2; D perhaps matches TRBD1 (6 bases). This CDR3 is built from 14 residues. Between the trimmed V and J ends, which lost 5 bases and 5 bases, there was a span of 12 bases. Germline V lookup: CDR1 SEHNR, CDR2 FQNEAQ (reference sequence). This chain's CDR3 is CASSNAGETGELFF. The CDR3 nucleotides read TGTGCCAGCAGCAACGCAGGGGAAACCGGGGAGCTGTTTTTT.